The entry that follows covers one T cell receptor beta chain sequence. This CDR3 comprises 14 residues. Unmatched junction bases numbered 8, after V lost 6 bases and J lost 8 bases. The germline V gene has CDR1 KGHSH and CDR2 LQKENI. This entry comes from a study of T cell changes during pregnancy in multiple sclerosis. TCRdb keeps only in-frame clones here, not all; method: immunoSEQ multiplex PCR. The table records approximately 70,000 clones, roughly 90% of them present only once. The clonotype comes from a female donor in good health, enrolled as a control in a pregnancy study. Sequencing was performed on peripheral blood, taken in the first trimester of pregnancy. The V call is TRBV18, the J call TRBJ1-4, with 8 bases matching TRBD1. The CDR3 loop is CASSPTGVEEKLFF. The CDR3 DNA is TGTGCCAGCTCCCCGACAGGGGTTGAGGAAAAACTGTTTTTT.